This T cell receptor beta chain was obtained from a study of breast tumors, draining lymph nodes, adjacent tissues (dated by TCRdb to 2016 to 2017). In terms of the full investigation: TCR beta repertoires were compared across tumor, adjacent nontumor tissue and axillary lymph nodes obtained from breast cancer patients. The study aimed to assess the relationships and possible T-cell exchange between tumor, surrounding tissue and draining lymph node repertoires in human breast cancer. The paper's findings and limits, for the study overall: Tumor T-cell repertoires showed less diversity than lymph node repertoires and more diversity than nontumor tissue repertoires, and tumor T-cell repertoires showed preferential V and J gene usage. The data were considered consistent with the idea that most tumor T cells come from the lymph node and then expand in tumor tissue. The conclusion that tumor T cells originate in lymph nodes was framed as consistent with a hypothesis rather than directly demonstrated. In luminal-like breast cancer, tumor and nontumor tissue repertoires resembled each other significantly more than in basal-like breast cancer.

The data were produced on an Illumina HiSeq 2000. Multiplex PCR amplification was used to generate the TCR beta chain libraries. High-throughput sequencing was used to analyze the amplified TCR beta chain products. Starting from the raw public reads, TCRdb applied fastp trimming at Q25, assembled clones with MiXCR and retained in-frame beta chains. Under each unique CDR3 protein, matching rows form one entry showing the most common genes and DNA. The sample yields about 230,000 distinct CDR3 sequences; about 30% were counted once. Clones ranked in the top ten supply roughly 1.3% of the sample. The axillary draining lymph nodes of breast cancer patients were the source of the lymph node samples. In this sample, this clonotype turned up many times. The clone's antigen remains unknown. No base-level quality is on record; no much larger clone is a single base apart. The germline V gene (reference sequence) gives CDR1 as SEHNR and CDR2 as FQNEAQ. Including the terminal cysteine and phenylalanine, the CDR3 comprises 13 residues. The retained sequence is limited to the CDR3, 39 bases, with the frame set at the first base. The trim is 1 base for V and 6 bases for J, with a gap of 9 bases between the germline ends.

The V and J segments used are TRBV7-9 and TRBJ1-1; the D gene remains uncertain. This receptor was obtained from a female donor with breast cancer. Some clones in this sample may be carry-over from other donors' samples. The source material was axillary lymph node tissue. The nucleotide sequence reads TGTGCCAGCAGCTTAGGGTATGTACCTGAAGCTTTCTTT. Its coded protein is CASSLGYVPEAFF.